A single sample gave rise to the 14 T cell receptor beta chains below, sequenced in a study of T cell responses to AZD1222 COVID-19 vaccine (dated by TCRdb to the early 2020s). The time point label, read with the paper, signifies: baseline before first vaccination. Receptors were amplified or captured by the immunoSEQ multiplex PCR assay. TCRdb holds this immuneACCESS table with in-frame rearrangements only. Some clones are missing; in checked studies, unresolved V genes explain under half, and the rest has no known cause. Present in this sample are about 130,000 clones, about 94% of which were seen just once. Jointly, the top ten make up approximately 6.3% of the sample. The starting material was peripheral blood, obtained on day 0 of AZD1222 vaccination. Source of these receptors: an adult in good health.

This rearrangement joins TRBV6-5 to TRBJ2-3; TRBD1 aligns across 9 bases. The CDR3 has 15 residues. The trim removed 6 bases at V and 4 bases at J, leaving 8 bases unmatched. From germline, CDR1 is MNHEY and CDR2 SVGAGI. The CDR3: CASRIGTGSPDTQYF. DNA of the CDR3: TGTGCCAGCAGAATAGGGACAGGGAGCCCAGATACGCAGTATTTT.

The chain has TRBV4-1 and TRBJ1-4; 7 nucleotides agree with TRBD1. V dropped 3 bases and J dropped 8; count of bases not matched to a gene: 12. Germline assignment: CDR1 MGHRA and CDR2 YSYEKL. The CDR3 covers 16 residues. The DNA for the CDR3 is TGCGCCAGCAGCCAGGGGTACAGGGGTCGTCAGGAAAAACTGTTTTTT. Residues: CASSQGYRGRQEKLFF.

This sequence joins TRBV7-2 and TRBJ2-3, with a weak D call TRBD1 (5 bases). V was cut by 5 bases and J by 5 bases, with 11 bases left in between. CDR3 length: 13 residues. CDR1 is SGHTA, CDR2 FQGNSA, per germline. The CDR3 loop reads CASSPRAKDTQYF. The CDR3 DNA reads TGTGCCAGCAGCCCCAGGGCGAAAGATACGCAGTATTTT.

The rearrangement links TRBV15 to TRBJ2-1; D may be TRBD2 (6 bases). The CDR3 spans 16 residues. V lost 2 bases to trimming and J lost 0 bases, with 11 bases between them. CDR1 is LNHNV and CDR2 is YYDKDF in the germline V gene (reference sequence). This CDR3 reads CATSRWDGSSYNEQFF. DNA for the CDR3: TGTGCCACCAGCAGATGGGACGGGAGCTCCTACAATGAGCAGTTCTTC. Filled out from reference TRBV15 and TRBJ2-1, the complete variable domain reads DAMVIQNPRYQVTQFGKPVTLSCSQTLNHNVMYWYQQKSSQAPKLLFHYYDKDFNNEADTPDNFQSRRPNTSFCFLDIRSPGLGDTAMYLCATSRWDGSSYNEQFFGPGTRLTVL.

The chain has TRBV29-1 and TRBJ2-1, with D perhaps matching TRBD1 or TRBD2 (5 bases each). The germline CDR1 and CDR2 sequences are SQVTM and ANQGSEA. Trimming pared 5 bases from V and 0 bases from J, leaving 17 bases between. This CDR3 comprises 16 residues. The CDR3 loop is CSVSDQGGSSYNEQFF. CDR3 nucleotide sequence: TGCAGCGTTTCCGACCAGGGTGGGAGCTCCTACAATGAGCAGTTCTTC.

This clone was seen only once. J is TRBJ2-7 and V is TRBV6-1; unclear D gene. This CDR3 comprises 14 residues. Germline V gene lookup returns CDR1 MNHNS and CDR2 SASEGT. V lost 1 base, J lost 3 bases, and 10 bases lay in between. The DNA for the CDR3 is TGTGCCAGCAGTGAAGAGGACGGTTACTACGAGCAGTACTTC. It codes for CASSEEDGYYEQYF.

The genes are TRBV28 and TRBJ2-1; D possibly uses TRBD1 or TRBD2 (5 bases each). Trimming took 4 bases from V and 9 from J, leaving 13 bases between them. CDR1 and CDR2 from the germline V gene are MDHEN and SYDVKM. CDR3 size: 13 residues. CDR3: CASSSGTFTEQFF. The DNA for the CDR3 is TGTGCCAGCAGTTCAGGGACCTTTACTGAGCAGTTCTTC. Full variable domain (rest looked up from reference TRBV28 and TRBJ2-1): DVKVTQSSRYLVKRTGEKVFLECVQDMDHENMFWYRQDPGLGLRLIYFSYDVKMKEKGDIPEGYSVSREKKERFSLILESASTNQTSMYLCASSSGTFTEQFFGPGTRLTVL.

The CDR3 nucleotides are TGTGCCAGCAGTGGCAATGGAAGGACATTCCTTACCTACGAGCAGTACTTC. This gives the protein CASSGNGRTFLTYEQYF. The chain employs TRBV6-1 and TRBJ2-7; tentative D call: TRBD1 (5 bases). The germline CDR1 and CDR2 sequences are MNHNS and SASEGT. The germline V and J ends were trimmed by 4 bases and 2 bases, with 21 bases remaining between them. The CDR3 has 17 amino acids.

The chain has TRBV2 and TRBJ1-1; the D is unclear. The V end was cut by 8 bases, the J end by 7 bases, with 17 bases between. Germline V CDR1 and CDR2: SNHLY, FYNNEI. The length of the CDR3 is 13 residues. In DNA, the CDR3 is TGTGCCAGCGCCACGGCGGGGTTCGGTGAAGCTTTCTTT. This codes for CASATAGFGEAFF. The whole variable domain, remainder taken from reference TRBV2 and TRBJ1-1, is EPEVTQTPSHQVTQMGQEVILRCVPISNHLYFYWYRQILGQKVEFLVSFYNNEISEKSEIFDDQFSVERPDGSNFTLKIRSTKLEDSAMYFCASATAGFGEAFFGQGTRLTVV.

This chain joins TRBV5-5 and TRBJ1-4, with 7 positions matching TRBD1. This CDR3 is built from 19 residues. Germline V gives CDR1 SGHKS, CDR2 YYEKEE (reference sequence). V lost 0 bases, J lost 2 bases, and 13 bases stayed unmatched. The CDR3 region has the DNA TGTGCCAGCAGCTTGGCGGCCTTTGAGGGGGCGCGGACTAATGAAAAACTGTTTTTT. This gives the protein CASSLAAFEGARTNEKLFF.

This rearrangement joins TRBV27 to TRBJ2-3; D not resolved. The CDR3 has 14 amino acids. Germline V gives CDR1 MNHEY, CDR2 SMNVEV (reference sequence). Trimming took 0 bases from V and 5 from J, leaving 9 bases between them. CDR3 in DNA: TGTGCCAGCAGTTTATCAGCTTGGGGAGATACGCAGTATTTT. Its protein is CASSLSAWGDTQYF.

V and J are TRBV12-1 and TRBJ2-1; the D call TRBD2 from the table was never checked on the DNA. TRBV12-1 is a pseudogene segment. This CDR3 region has 17 residues. This CDR3 reads CASSFPCGGPLVDEQFF. For the CDR3, the DNA is TGTGCCAGCAGCTTTCCCTGCGGCGGCCCTCTAGTGGATGAGCAGTTCTTC.

In regard to this clone: Sequence at one end of the junction differs from germline and may be a read error. The gene calls are TRBV18 and TRBJ2-3; possibly TRBD2 for D (6 bases). CDR3 length: 15 amino acids. CDR1 and CDR2 from the germline V gene are KGHSH and LQKENI. This chain's CDR3 is CASSHRDWYTGTQYF. As DNA, the CDR3 is TGTGCCAGCTCTCATCGGGACTGGTACACAGGTACGCAGTATTTT.

The chain combines TRBV5-1 with TRBJ1-1, with TRBD1 as a possible D gene (6 bases). Looked up from germline, CDR1 is SGHRS and CDR2 is YFSETQ. The CDR3 covers 15 residues. V gave up 6 bases and J gave up 0 bases, with 15 bases separating them. The CDR3 region is CASIGGGLMNTEAFF. In DNA form, the CDR3 reads TGCGCCAGCATTGGAGGGGGGTTGATGAACACTGAAGCTTTCTTT. Supplemented by reference TRBV5-1 and TRBJ1-1, the full variable domain reads KAGVTQTPRYLIKTRGQQVTLSCSPISGHRSVSWYQQTPGQGLQFLFEYFSETQRNKGNFPGRFSGRQFSNSRSEMNVSTLELGDSALYLCASIGGGLMNTEAFFGQGTRLTVV.